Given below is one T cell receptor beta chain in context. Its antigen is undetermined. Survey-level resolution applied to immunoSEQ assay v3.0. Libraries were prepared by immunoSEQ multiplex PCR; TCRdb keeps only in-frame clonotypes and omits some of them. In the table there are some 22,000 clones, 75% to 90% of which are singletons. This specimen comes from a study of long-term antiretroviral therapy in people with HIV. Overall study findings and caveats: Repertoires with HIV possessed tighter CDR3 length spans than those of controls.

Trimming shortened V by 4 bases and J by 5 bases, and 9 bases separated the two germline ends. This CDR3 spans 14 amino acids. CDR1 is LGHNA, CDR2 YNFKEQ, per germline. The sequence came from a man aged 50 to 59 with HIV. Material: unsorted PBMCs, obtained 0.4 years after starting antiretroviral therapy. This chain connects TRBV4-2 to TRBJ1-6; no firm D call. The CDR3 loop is CASSPASDNSPLHF. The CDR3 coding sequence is TGTGCCAGCAGCCCGGCCAGTGATAATTCACCCCTCCACTTT.